The clone carrying this TCR beta chain was recorded only once. As yet, its antigen is unknown. The CDR3 contains 14 residues. In germline, CDR1 is MNHEY, CDR2 SMNVEV (reference sequence). Trimming stripped 2 bases from V and 0 bases from J, with 4 bases between. The sample originates from a study of Ad26.COV2.S vaccination and SARS-CoV-2 variants. Study in general: The study gave Ad26.COV2.S intramuscularly, once or twice 56 days apart.

The assay was immunoSEQ multiplex PCR, and TCRdb's table has in-frame clones only and misses some. The sample has under 250,000 clones, around nine tenths seen once. Study outcomes and limitations: Breadth of non-spike TCRs did not differ between vaccinees and placebo recipients. Once vaccination had occurred, spike-specific CD8+ and CD4+ T cell responses reportedly showed substantial breadth.

Treatment described: around 19 received Ad26.COV2.S at low or high dose, single or two shots; roughly five received placebo; per-sample allocation not given. Sampling took place 63 days after the first vaccine or placebo injection. An Ad26 vector expressing Wuhan-strain SARS-CoV-2 spike served as the vaccine. This TCR was sampled from a person between 18 and 65 years old who received the Ad26.COV2.S COVID-19 vaccine or a placebo. The rearrangement joins TRBV27 to TRBJ1-4, with D unresolved. This sample comprised peripheral blood, obtained in a trial of Ad26.COV2.S vaccine versus placebo. The CDR3 sequence: CASSLGATNEKLFF. DNA of the CDR3: TGTGCCAGCAGTTTAGGAGCAACTAATGAAAAACTGTTTTTT.